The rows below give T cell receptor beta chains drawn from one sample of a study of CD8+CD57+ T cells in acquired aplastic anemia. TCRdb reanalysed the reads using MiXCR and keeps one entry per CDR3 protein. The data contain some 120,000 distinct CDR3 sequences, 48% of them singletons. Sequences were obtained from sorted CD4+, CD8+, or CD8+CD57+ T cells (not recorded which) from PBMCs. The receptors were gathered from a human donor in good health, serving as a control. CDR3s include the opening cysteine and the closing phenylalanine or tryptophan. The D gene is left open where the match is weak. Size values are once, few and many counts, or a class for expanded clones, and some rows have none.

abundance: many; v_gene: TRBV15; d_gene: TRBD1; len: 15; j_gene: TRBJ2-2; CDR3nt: TGTGCCACCAGCGCCGACAGGGTTCCTACCGGGGAGCTGTTTTTT; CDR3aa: CATSADRVPTGELFF
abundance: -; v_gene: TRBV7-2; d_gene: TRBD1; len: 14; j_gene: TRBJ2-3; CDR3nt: TGTGCCAGCAGCGTGACAGGGAGCCCAGATACGCAGTATTTT; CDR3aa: CASSVTGSPDTQYF
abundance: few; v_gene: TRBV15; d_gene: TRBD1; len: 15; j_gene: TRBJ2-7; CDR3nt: TGTGCCACCAGCAGAGAAAGACAGGGTCCCTACGAGCAGTACTTC; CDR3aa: CATSRERQGPYEQYF
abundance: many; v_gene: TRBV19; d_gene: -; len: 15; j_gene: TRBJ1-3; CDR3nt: TGTGCCAGTGACGTGCAGGGGTCCCCTGGAAACACCATATATTTT; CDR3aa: CASDVQGSPGNTIYF
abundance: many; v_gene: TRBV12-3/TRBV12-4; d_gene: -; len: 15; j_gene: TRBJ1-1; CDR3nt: TGTGCCAGCAGTCCACGGACGGGAAAGAACACTGAAGCTTTCTTT; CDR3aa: CASSPRTGKNTEAFF
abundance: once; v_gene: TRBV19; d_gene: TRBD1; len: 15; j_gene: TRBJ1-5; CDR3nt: TGTGCCAGCAGCAGGACAGGGTTTTGGAATCAGCCCCAGCATTTT; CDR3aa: CASSRTGFWNQPQHF
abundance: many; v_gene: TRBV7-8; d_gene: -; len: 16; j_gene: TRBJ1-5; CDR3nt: TGTGCCAGCAGCTTTGGAGGGGGTTATAGCAATCAGCCCCAGCATTTT; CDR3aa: CASSFGGGYSNQPQHF
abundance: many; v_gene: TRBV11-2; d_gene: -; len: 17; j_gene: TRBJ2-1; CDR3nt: TGTGCCAGCAGCCGTGGGGCTTCCGAGGGGGCCTACAATGAGCAGTTCTTC; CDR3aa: CASSRGASEGAYNEQFF
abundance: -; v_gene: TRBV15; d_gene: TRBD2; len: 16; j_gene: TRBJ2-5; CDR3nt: TGTGCCACCAGCAGGCCAAGCGGGGGGGGACAAGAGACCCAGTACTTC; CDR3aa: CATSRPSGGGQETQYF
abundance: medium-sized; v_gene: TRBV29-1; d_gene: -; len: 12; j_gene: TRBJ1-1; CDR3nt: TGCAGCGCCCTACACACGAACACTGAAGCTTTCTTT; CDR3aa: CSALHTNTEAFF
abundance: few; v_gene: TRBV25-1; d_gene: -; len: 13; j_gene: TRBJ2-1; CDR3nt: TGTGCCAGCAGTCCTTTCGGGGGCAATGAGCAGTTCTTC; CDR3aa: CASSPFGGNEQFF
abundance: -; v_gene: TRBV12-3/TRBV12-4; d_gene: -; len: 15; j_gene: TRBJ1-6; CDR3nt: TGTGCCAGCCGTGGGGGGGGCTCCTATAATTCACCCCTCCACTTT; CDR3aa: CASRGGGSYNSPLHF
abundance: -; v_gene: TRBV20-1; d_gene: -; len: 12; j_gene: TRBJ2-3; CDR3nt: TGCAGTGCTGGCACTAGTGCAGATACGCAGTATTTT; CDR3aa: CSAGTSADTQYF
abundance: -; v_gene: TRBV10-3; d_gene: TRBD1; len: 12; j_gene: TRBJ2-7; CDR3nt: TGTGCCACCCGACAGGGAGTATACGAGCAGTACTTC; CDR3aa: CATRQGVYEQYF
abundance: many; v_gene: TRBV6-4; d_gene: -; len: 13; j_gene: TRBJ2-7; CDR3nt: TGTGCCAGCAGGCCCGGGTCCTCCTACGAGCAGTACTTC; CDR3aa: CASRPGSSYEQYF
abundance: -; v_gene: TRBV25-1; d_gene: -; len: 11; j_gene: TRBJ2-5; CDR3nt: TGTGCCAGCAGTGATGGGGAGACCCAGTACTTC; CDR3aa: CASSDGETQYF
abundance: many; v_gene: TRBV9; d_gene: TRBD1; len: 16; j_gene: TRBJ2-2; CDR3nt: TGTGCCAGCAGCAATAGCCCGGGACAGGGCACCGGGGAGCTGTTTTTT; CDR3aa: CASSNSPGQGTGELFF
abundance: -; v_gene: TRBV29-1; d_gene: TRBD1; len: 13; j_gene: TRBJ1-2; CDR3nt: TGCAGCACTCGGACAGGGGGCTGGGGTGGCTACACCTTC; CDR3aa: CSTRTGGWGGYTF
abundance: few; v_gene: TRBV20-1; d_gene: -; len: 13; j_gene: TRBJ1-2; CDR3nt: TGCAGTGCTCGGGGACAAGGGAACTATGGCTACACCTTC; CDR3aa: CSARGQGNYGYTF
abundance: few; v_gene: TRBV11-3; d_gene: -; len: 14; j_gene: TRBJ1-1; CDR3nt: TGTGCCAGCAGCTTTAGGGGGGGAGTCACTGAAGCTTTCTTT; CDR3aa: CASSFRGGVTEAFF
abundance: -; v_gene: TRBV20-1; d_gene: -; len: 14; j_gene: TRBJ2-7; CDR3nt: TGCAGTGCTAGAGATGCGGCGTACTCCTACGAGCAGTACTTC; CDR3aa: CSARDAAYSYEQYF
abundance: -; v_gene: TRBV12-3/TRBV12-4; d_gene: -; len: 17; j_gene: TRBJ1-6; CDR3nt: TGTGCCAGCAGTTTACAGGTGACGGCAAAGGATAATTCACCCCTCCACTTT; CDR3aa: CASSLQVTAKDNSPLHF
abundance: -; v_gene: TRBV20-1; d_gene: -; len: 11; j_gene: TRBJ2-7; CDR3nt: TGCAGTGCGAAGTTGGCTTACGAGCAGTACTTC; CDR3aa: CSAKLAYEQYF
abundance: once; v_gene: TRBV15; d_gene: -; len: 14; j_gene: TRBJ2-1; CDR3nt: TGTGCCACCAGCAGAGAGGGACTGTACAATGAGCAGTTCTTC; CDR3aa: CATSREGLYNEQFF
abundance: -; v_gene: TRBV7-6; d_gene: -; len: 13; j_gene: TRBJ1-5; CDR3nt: TGTGCCAGCAGCTTAGGCGGGTTGCAGCCCCAGCATTTT; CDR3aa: CASSLGGLQPQHF
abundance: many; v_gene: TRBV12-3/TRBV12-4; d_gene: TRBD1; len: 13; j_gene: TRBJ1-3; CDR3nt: TGTGCCAGCAGACAGGGGGCTGGAAACACCATATATTTT; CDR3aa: CASRQGAGNTIYF
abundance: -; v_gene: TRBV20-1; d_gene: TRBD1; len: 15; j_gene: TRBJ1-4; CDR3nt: TGCAGTGCTAGAGGACCCGGGACAGGGGAAGAAAAACTGTTTTTT; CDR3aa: CSARGPGTGEEKLFF
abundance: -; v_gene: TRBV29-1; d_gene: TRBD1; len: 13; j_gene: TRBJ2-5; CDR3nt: TGCAGCGTTGTGACAGGGGGCCAAGAGACCCAGTACTTC; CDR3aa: CSVVTGGQETQYF
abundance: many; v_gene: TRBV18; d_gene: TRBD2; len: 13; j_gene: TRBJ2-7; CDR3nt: TGTGCCAGCTCAGGGGGGGATACCTACGAGCAGTACTTC; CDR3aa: CASSGGDTYEQYF
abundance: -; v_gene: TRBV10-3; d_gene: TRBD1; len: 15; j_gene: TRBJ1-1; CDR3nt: TGTGCCATCAGTGTCCAGACAGGGCGGGACACTGAAGCTTTCTTT; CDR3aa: CAISVQTGRDTEAFF
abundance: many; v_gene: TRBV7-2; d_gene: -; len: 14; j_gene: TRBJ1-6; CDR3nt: TGTGCCAGCAGCGACCACGACTATAATTCACCCCTCCACTTT; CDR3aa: CASSDHDYNSPLHF
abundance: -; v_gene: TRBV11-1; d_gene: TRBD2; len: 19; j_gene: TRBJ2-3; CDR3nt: TGTGCCAGCAGCACCCGACGCGGGACTAGCGGGGGGGCCCCAGATACGCAGTATTTT; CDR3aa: CASSTRRGTSGGAPDTQYF
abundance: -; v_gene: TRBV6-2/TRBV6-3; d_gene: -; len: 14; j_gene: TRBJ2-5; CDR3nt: TGTGCCAGCAGTTACCGGGCTCCTCAAGAGACCCAGTACTTC; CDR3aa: CASSYRAPQETQYF
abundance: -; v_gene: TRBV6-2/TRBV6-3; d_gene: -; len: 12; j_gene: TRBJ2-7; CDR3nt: TGTGCCAGCAGTTACAGTCCCAGTGGTAGGTACTTC; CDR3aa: CASSYSPSGRYF
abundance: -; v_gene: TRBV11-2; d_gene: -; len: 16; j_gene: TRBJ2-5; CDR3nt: TGTGCCAGCAGCTTAAGAGGGGATGTACCAATCGAGGCCCAGCACTTC; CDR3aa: CASSLRGDVPIEAQHF
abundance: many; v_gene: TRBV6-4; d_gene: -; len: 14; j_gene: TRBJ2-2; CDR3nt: TGTGCCAGCAGTGACCCAGCGAACACCGGGGAGCTGTTTTTT; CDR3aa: CASSDPANTGELFF
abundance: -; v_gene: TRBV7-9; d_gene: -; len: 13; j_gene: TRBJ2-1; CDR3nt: TGTGCCAGCAGCTTAGCGAACGTTAATGAGCAGTTCTTC; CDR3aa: CASSLANVNEQFF
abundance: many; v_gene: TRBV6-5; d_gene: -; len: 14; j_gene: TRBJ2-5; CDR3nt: TGTGCCAGCAGTTACCGTCCCGAGAGAGAGACCCAGTACTTC; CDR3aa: CASSYRPERETQYF
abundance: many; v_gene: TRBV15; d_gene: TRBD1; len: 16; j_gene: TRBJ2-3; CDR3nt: TGTGCCACCAGCAGAGATCCGGGACAGGGGCAAGATACGCAGTATTTT; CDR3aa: CATSRDPGQGQDTQYF
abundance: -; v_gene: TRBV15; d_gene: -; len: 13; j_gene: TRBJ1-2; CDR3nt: TGTGCCACCAGCGGCGGGACACTGTATGGCTACACCTTC; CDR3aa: CATSGGTLYGYTF
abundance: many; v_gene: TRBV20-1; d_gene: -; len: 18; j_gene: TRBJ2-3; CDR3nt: TGCAGTGCTAGAGATGGGCGGGGTGGGGCAGGGGGCACAGATACGCAGTATTTT; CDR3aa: CSARDGRGGAGGTDTQYF
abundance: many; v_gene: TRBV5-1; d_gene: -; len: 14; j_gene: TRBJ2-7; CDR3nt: TGCGCCAGCAGCACGTCGCCCAGCTCCTACGAGCAGTACTTC; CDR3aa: CASSTSPSSYEQYF
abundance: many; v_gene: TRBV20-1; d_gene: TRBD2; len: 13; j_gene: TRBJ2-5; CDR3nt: TGCAGTGGTTCGGCGGGACTAGCGGAGACCCAGTACTTC; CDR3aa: CSGSAGLAETQYF
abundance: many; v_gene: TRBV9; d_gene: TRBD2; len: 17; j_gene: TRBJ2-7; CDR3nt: TGTGCCAGCAGCGTAGGTCCTAGCGGGGCCTCCTCCTACGAGCAGTACTTC; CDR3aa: CASSVGPSGASSYEQYF
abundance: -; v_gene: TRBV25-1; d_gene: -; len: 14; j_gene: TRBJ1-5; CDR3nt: TGTGCCACCAGCGGACAGTCGAGCAATCAGCCCCAGCATTTT; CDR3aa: CATSGQSSNQPQHF
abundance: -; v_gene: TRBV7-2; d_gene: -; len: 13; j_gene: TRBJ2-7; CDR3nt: TGTGCCAGCAGCTTGGGGATCTCATACGGGCAGTACTTC; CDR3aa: CASSLGISYGQYF
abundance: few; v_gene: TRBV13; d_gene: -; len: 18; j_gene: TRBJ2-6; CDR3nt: TGTGCCAGCAGCAACTCTTGGGGGTTCTCGGCGGGGGCCAACGTCCTGACTTTC; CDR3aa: CASSNSWGFSAGANVLTF